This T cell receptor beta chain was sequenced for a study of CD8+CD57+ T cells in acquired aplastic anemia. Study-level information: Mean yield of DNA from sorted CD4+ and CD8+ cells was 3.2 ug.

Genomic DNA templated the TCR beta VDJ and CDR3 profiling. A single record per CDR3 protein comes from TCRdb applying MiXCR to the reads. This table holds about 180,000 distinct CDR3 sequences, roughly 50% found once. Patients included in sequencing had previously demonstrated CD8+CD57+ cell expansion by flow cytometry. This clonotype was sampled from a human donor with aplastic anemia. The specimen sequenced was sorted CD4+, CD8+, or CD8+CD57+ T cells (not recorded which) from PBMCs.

Here the CDR3 reads CASSSGQGTEAFF. Written as DNA, the CDR3 is TGTGCCAGCAGCTCGGGACAGGGCACTGAAGCTTTCTTT. V usage is TRBV7-3 and J usage is TRBJ1-1; TRBD1 matches at 9 bases. CDR3 length: 13 residues. CDR1 and CDR2 (germline): SGHTA, FQGTGA. V lost 4 bases, J lost 4 bases, and 1 base stayed unmatched. Based on the CDR3 plus reference TRBV7-3 and TRBJ1-1, the full variable domain is GAGVSQTPSNKVTEKGKYVELRCDPISGHTALYWYRQSLGQGPEFLIYFQGTGAADDSGLPNDRFFAVRPEGSVSTLKIQRTERGDSAVYLCASSSGQGTEAFFGQGTRLTVV.